A single sample is the source of the 16 T cell receptor beta chains below, sequenced in a study of blood T cell repertoires in COVID-19. The repertoire was sequenced with immunoSEQ multiplex PCR; TCRdb's copy has only in-frame clones and lacks some. The table records around 310,000 clones, 90% of them present only once. Sequenced input: peripheral blood. The receptors derive from a woman in her 30s with COVID-19, enrolled during active disease.

This clone was seen a handful of times. The chain is built from TRBV30 and TRBJ1-3, with TRBD1 as a possible D gene (5 bases). The CDR3 spans 14 residues. Germline V lookup: CDR1 GTSNPN, CDR2 SVGIG (reference sequence). The germline V and J ends were trimmed by 0 bases and 3 bases, with 9 bases remaining between them. CDR3 bases: TGTGCCTGGAGTGTACTCGGGGGTGGAAACACCATATATTTT. Its translation: CAWSVLGGGNTIYF.

The rearrangement joins TRBV27 to TRBJ1-1; 10 bases agree with TRBD1. Germline lookup yields CDR1 MNHEY and CDR2 SMNVEV (reference sequence). This CDR3 comprises 16 residues. The CDR3 region has the DNA TGTACTAGAGGGGGGGACAGGGGAGGCCTGAACACTGAAGCTTTCTTT. Translating it yields CTRGGDRGGLNTEAFF.

The gene calls are TRBV29-1 and TRBJ1-3; maybe TRBD1 (5 bases). V dropped 5 bases and J dropped 4 bases, with 12 bases sitting between them. Germline V gene data show CDR1 as SQVTM and CDR2 as ANQGSEA. The CDR3 is made up of 13 amino acids. The CDR3 loop reads CSVLPGQGNTIYF. The CDR3 DNA reads as TGCAGCGTTCTACCAGGGCAAGGAAACACCATATATTTT.

This rearrangement joins TRBV28 to TRBJ2-1; 11 bases are shared with TRBD2. Germline CDR1 and CDR2: MDHEN and SYDVKM. Trimming removed 5 bases from V and 6 bases from J; junction bases left unmatched: 9. This CDR3 has 16 amino acids. The CDR3 reads CASSPWTSGPLNEQFF. CDR3 nucleotides: TGTGCCAGCAGTCCCTGGACTAGCGGGCCTCTCAATGAGCAGTTCTTC.

To note about this clone: A read error may produce the germline difference seen at one junction end. The chain uses TRBV5-1 and TRBJ2-7; the D gene is possibly TRBD2 (7 bases). Germline CDR1 and CDR2: SGHRS and YFSETQ. The CDR3 runs to 14 residues. The chain's CDR3 is CARSEGGAHYEQYF. In DNA, the CDR3 is TGCGCCCGCAGCGAGGGGGGGGCCCACTACGAGCAGTACTTC.

The sample holds a few counts of this clone. The chain is built from TRBV6-5 and TRBJ1-2; D unresolved. This CDR3 comprises 12 residues. V lost 8 bases and J 4 bases, leaving 11 bases between the germline ends. CDR1 MNHEY and CDR2 SVGAGI come from the germline V gene. CDR3 nucleotides: TGTGCCAGCGCGGCCAGCCTCTATGGCTACACCTTC. Amino acid sequence: CASAASLYGYTF.

The chain joins TRBV30 to TRBJ2-7, with no clear D. Germline CDR1 reads GTSNPN; CDR2 reads SVGIG (reference sequence). V was pared by 0 bases and J by 3 bases, with 12 bases between. The length of the CDR3 is 14 residues. The CDR3 nucleotides read TGTGCCTGGAGTGTAGACGGGTTTGGCTACGAGCAGTACTTC. It encodes CAWSVDGFGYEQYF.

This chain links TRBV15 with TRBJ2-3; tentative D call: TRBD2 (6 bases). The V gene's germline CDR1 is LNHNV and CDR2 YYDKDF (reference sequence). The V and J ends lost 4 bases and 7 bases respectively, with 21 bases between them. This CDR3 region has 16 residues. CDR3 sequence (DNA): TGTGCCACCAGCATGATCGGGGACGGAGGGGCCCATACGCAGTATTTT. This gives the protein CATSMIGDGGAHTQYF.

CDR3 nucleotide sequence: TGTGCCAGCTCACCGAGCGGGACTGCGGATACGCAGTATTTT. This codes for CASSPSGTADTQYF. The genes are TRBV18 and TRBJ2-3; 7 nucleotides agree with TRBD2. In germline, CDR1 is KGHSH, CDR2 LQKENI. This CDR3 comprises 14 residues. Trimming cost V 3 bases and J 6 bases; bases outside gene matches: 6.

The chain employs TRBV5-6 and TRBJ2-1, with 8 nucleotides matching TRBD2. CDR1 is SGHDT and CDR2 is YYEEEE in the germline V gene. There are 15 residues in the CDR3. Trimming took 0 bases from V and 9 from J; bases not matched to a gene: 8. The CDR3 DNA reads as TGTGCCAGCAGCTTGGCGGGAGGGCCCGCAATTGAGCAGTTCTTC. Translation gives CASSLAGGPAIEQFF.

The chain links TRBV6-5 to TRBJ1-3; D gene unclear. Germline CDR1 is MNHEY and CDR2 is SVGAGI. V was clipped by 1 base and J by 0 bases, with 4 bases between them. This CDR3 contains 14 residues. The CDR3 loop reads CASSYLASGNTIYF. CDR3 nucleotides: TGTGCCAGCAGTTACTTGGCCTCTGGAAACACCATATATTTT.

The CDR3 DNA is TGTGCCAGCTGCTGGGCGAACACTGAAGCTTTCTTT. Translation gives CASCWANTEAFF. V usage is TRBV12-3 or TRBV12-4 and J usage is TRBJ1-1; D not certain. The CDR3 sequence is 12 residues long. V was clipped by 8 bases and J by 1 base, with 8 bases between them.

This sequence joins TRBV5-1 and TRBJ2-7; D ambiguous. Germline CDR1 reads SGHRS; CDR2 reads YFSETQ. Deletions cut 9 bases from V and 0 bases from J, with 10 bases between. The CDR3 loop spans 12 amino acids. CDR3 DNA: TGCGCCACGAGAGGTCCCTCCTACGAGCAGTACTTC. Translated: CATRGPSYEQYF.

This chain uses TRBV19 with TRBJ1-2; TRBD1 agrees at 11 bases. CDR1 is LNHDA and CDR2 is SQIVND in the germline V gene (reference sequence). The CDR3 has 13 residues. V lost 9 bases to trimming and J lost 4 bases; unmatched junction nucleotides: 4. The CDR3 DNA is TGTGCCAGCAGGACAGGGGGCATCTATGGCTACACCTTC. This codes for CASRTGGIYGYTF. The variable domain in full, with the rest retrieved from reference TRBV19 and TRBJ1-2, is DGGITQSPKYLFRKEGQNVTLSCEQNLNHDAMYWYRQDPGQGLRLIYYSQIVNDFQKGDIAEGYSVSREKKESFPLTVTSAQKNPTAFYLCASRTGGIYGYTFGSGTRLTVV.

The chain links TRBV9 to TRBJ2-7; no clear D. Germline CDR1 is SGDLS and CDR2 is YYNGEE. Trimming removed 0 bases from V and 2 bases from J, with 9 bases in between. This CDR3 is built from 14 residues. The CDR3 nucleotides are TGTGCCAGCAGCGTAGGGGCCCTCCCCTACGAGCAGTACTTC. It yields the protein CASSVGALPYEQYF.

V usage is TRBV14 and J usage is TRBJ2-5; TRBD1 matches at 10 bases. From germline, CDR1 is SGHDN and CDR2 FVKESK. The V segment lost 3 bases and the J segment 2 bases; nucleotides outside the gene matches: 3. The CDR3 is 15 residues long. The CDR3 is CASSQDRGWQETQYF. The CDR3 DNA follows: TGTGCCAGCAGCCAGGACAGGGGGTGGCAAGAGACCCAGTACTTC.